The rows below give T cell receptor beta chains drawn from one sample of a study of metastatic and nonmetastatic thyroid tumors. TCRdb re-analyzed the PCR reads through MiXCR. The sample holds about 22,000 clones, roughly 18% seen once. The material sequenced was adjacent normal tissue. The receptors originated from a male donor with papillary thyroid cancer or a benign thyroid nodule (not recorded which). Some clones in this sample may be carry-over from other donors' samples. Each CDR3 is given without its conserved first and last residue. The size field is filled for only some rows; it gives once, few, many or a size class.

J: TRBJ2-5; size: few; V: TRBV10-3; length: 13; CDR3: AISESRGGSETQY
J: TRBJ2-6; size: many; V: TRBV7-2; length: 16; CDR3: ASSLVGQRRTGANVLT
J: TRBJ1-1; size: many; V: TRBV5-4; length: 12; CDR3: ASSLGGRNTEAF
J: TRBJ2-5; size: medium-sized; V: TRBV6-1; length: 12; CDR3: ASRSTTGQETQY
J: TRBJ1-2; size: medium-sized; V: TRBV27; length: 13; CDR3: ASSLGGRDPYGYT
J: TRBJ2-1; size: many; V: TRBV11-1; length: 16; CDR3: ASLQGAIAETSYNEQF
J: TRBJ2-1; size: many; V: TRBV5-1; length: 13; CDR3: ASSLAREVIYEQF
J: TRBJ2-7; size: many; V: TRBV15; length: 13; CDR3: ATSIPGQLLHEQY
J: TRBJ1-5; size: NA; V: TRBV4-2; length: 14; CDR3: ASSQDGGWHNQPQH
J: TRBJ1-2; size: NA; V: TRBV6-5; length: 10; CDR3: ASIYGNYGYT
J: TRBJ1-4; size: many; V: TRBV30; length: 10; CDR3: AWSVSSEKLF
J: TRBJ2-7; size: many; V: TRBV7-6; length: 14; CDR3: ASSQDRRSPSYEQY
J: TRBJ1-1; size: many; V: TRBV7-2; length: 13; CDR3: ASSRRGGKNTEAF